These T cell receptor beta chains were read from a single sample in a study of siplizumab effects on memory and regulatory T cells. Assay used: immunoSEQ multiplex PCR; TCRdb lists only in-frame clones, some missing. The sample includes about 120,000 clones, roughly 94% of them seen just once. The specimen was non-Treg CD4+ T cells sorted from blood. The receptors derive from a human donor in good health. Both conserved end residues are part of each CDR3. A D gene is named only where the DNA matches it firmly. A clone size is listed for some rows: how often the clone was seen (once, few, many), or a class if it is expanded.

cdr3_aa: CASSLLEAGGQPQHF
cdr3_nt: TGTGCCAGCAGTCTCCTGGAGGCCGGAGGTCAGCCCCAGCATTTT
clone_size: NA
v_call: TRBV6-1
j_call: TRBJ1-5
d_call: NA

cdr3_aa: CASSLTLASNEQYF
cdr3_nt: TGTGCCAGCAGTTTAACACTAGCTAGCAACGAGCAGTACTTC
clone_size: NA
v_call: TRBV27
j_call: TRBJ2-7
d_call: NA

cdr3_aa: CSVRDSEAFF
cdr3_nt: TGCAGCGTTCGGGACAGTGAAGCTTTCTTT
clone_size: NA
v_call: TRBV29-1
j_call: TRBJ1-1
d_call: TRBD1

cdr3_aa: CASSYSGGSYEQYF
cdr3_nt: TGTGCCAGCAGTTACTCGGGCGGATCCTACGAGCAGTACTTC
clone_size: NA
v_call: TRBV27
j_call: TRBJ2-7
d_call: NA

cdr3_aa: CASSTLAGAGVEQYF
cdr3_nt: TGTGCCAGCAGCACGCTGGCGGGGGCGGGAGTCGAGCAGTACTTC
clone_size: NA
v_call: TRBV7-6
j_call: TRBJ2-7
d_call: NA

cdr3_aa: CASSIGTNPGRRETQYF
cdr3_nt: TGTGCCAGTAGTATAGGGACGAATCCGGGGCGGCGAGAGACCCAGTACTTC
clone_size: NA
v_call: TRBV19
j_call: TRBJ2-5
d_call: NA

cdr3_aa: CASSQYGETQYF
cdr3_nt: TGTGCCAGCAGTCAATACGGGGAGACCCAGTACTTC
clone_size: NA
v_call: TRBV7-2
j_call: TRBJ2-5
d_call: NA

cdr3_aa: CASSTRGGDTQYF
cdr3_nt: TGTGCTAGCAGCACGCGGGGTGGAGATACGCAGTATTTT
clone_size: NA
v_call: TRBV7-7
j_call: TRBJ2-3
d_call: NA

cdr3_aa: CASFSEFGNTEAFF
cdr3_nt: TGTGCCAGCTTTTCTGAGTTTGGGAACACTGAAGCTTTCTTT
clone_size: NA
v_call: TRBV18
j_call: TRBJ1-1
d_call: NA

cdr3_aa: CASSPPTGSNYGYTF
cdr3_nt: TGTGCCAGCTCACCACCCACAGGGTCAAACTATGGCTACACCTTC
clone_size: NA
v_call: TRBV18
j_call: TRBJ1-2
d_call: NA

cdr3_aa: CASISGRGGEQYF
cdr3_nt: TGTGCCAGCATAAGCGGGAGGGGCGGAGAGCAGTACTTC
clone_size: NA
v_call: TRBV6-5
j_call: TRBJ2-7
d_call: TRBD2

cdr3_aa: CASSERWRGYTDTQYF
cdr3_nt: TGTGCCAGCAGTGAACGATGGAGGGGCTACACAGATACGCAGTATTTT
clone_size: NA
v_call: TRBV2
j_call: TRBJ2-3
d_call: NA

cdr3_aa: CASSPSRVYEQYF
cdr3_nt: TGTGCCAGCTCACCATCCAGGGTCTACGAGCAGTACTTC
clone_size: NA
v_call: TRBV18
j_call: TRBJ2-7
d_call: NA

cdr3_aa: CASSPEGEQFF
cdr3_nt: TGTGCCAGCAGTCCGGAGGGTGAGCAGTTCTTC
clone_size: NA
v_call: TRBV2
j_call: TRBJ2-1
d_call: NA

cdr3_aa: CASSIAGTGTGGGEQYF
cdr3_nt: TGTGCCAGTAGTATAGCGGGTACCGGGACAGGGGGCGGCGAGCAGTACTTC
clone_size: NA
v_call: TRBV19
j_call: TRBJ2-7
d_call: TRBD1

cdr3_aa: CASSVEGFSGNTIYF
cdr3_nt: TGTGCCAGCAGCGTAGAAGGGTTCTCTGGAAACACCATATATTTT
clone_size: NA
v_call: TRBV9
j_call: TRBJ1-3
d_call: NA

cdr3_aa: CASSPSYGQGYGYTF
cdr3_nt: TGTGCCAGCAGCCCTTCGTACGGACAGGGCTATGGCTACACCTTC
clone_size: NA
v_call: TRBV11-2
j_call: TRBJ1-2
d_call: TRBD1

cdr3_aa: CASSSTGAVQPQHF
cdr3_nt: TGTGCCAGCAGTTCGACAGGGGCGGTTCAGCCCCAGCATTTT
clone_size: NA
v_call: TRBV6-1
j_call: TRBJ1-5
d_call: TRBD1

cdr3_aa: CASGTGEFEPQHF
cdr3_nt: TGTGCCAGCGGAACAGGGGAGTTTGAGCCCCAGCATTTT
clone_size: NA
v_call: TRBV2
j_call: TRBJ1-5
d_call: TRBD1

cdr3_aa: CASSEYGDTQYF
cdr3_nt: TGTGCCAGCAGTGAATACGGAGATACGCAGTATTTT
clone_size: once
v_call: TRBV6-1
j_call: TRBJ2-3
d_call: NA

cdr3_aa: CAISESGSADTQYF
cdr3_nt: TGTGCCATCAGTGAGTCGGGAAGTGCAGATACGCAGTATTTT
clone_size: NA
v_call: TRBV10-3
j_call: TRBJ2-3
d_call: NA

cdr3_aa: CASRFFSGCTF
cdr3_nt: TGTGCAAGTCGCTTCTTTTCAGGGTGTACCTTC
clone_size: NA
v_call: TRBV12-2
j_call: TRBJ1-2
d_call: NA

cdr3_aa: CASSLVAEETQYF
cdr3_nt: TGTGCCAGCAGCTTGGTGGCCGAAGAGACCCAGTACTTC
clone_size: NA
v_call: TRBV5-4
j_call: TRBJ2-5
d_call: NA

cdr3_aa: CASRSLGGSFYGYTF
cdr3_nt: TGTGCCAGCAGAAGCCTTGGGGGGAGTTTCTATGGCTACACCTTC
clone_size: NA
v_call: TRBV6-5
j_call: TRBJ1-2
d_call: NA

cdr3_aa: CASSPYQVTGELFF
cdr3_nt: TGTGCCAGCAGCCCGTATCAGGTTACCGGGGAGCTGTTTTTT
clone_size: NA
v_call: TRBV7-6
j_call: TRBJ2-2
d_call: NA

cdr3_aa: CASSGTPSTDTQYF
cdr3_nt: TGTGCCAGCAGTGGGACACCTAGCACAGATACGCAGTATTTT
clone_size: NA
v_call: TRBV2
j_call: TRBJ2-3
d_call: NA

cdr3_aa: CASSLSGVYNEQFF
cdr3_nt: TGTGCCAGCAGCTTATCAGGCGTATACAATGAGCAGTTCTTC
clone_size: NA
v_call: TRBV7-3
j_call: TRBJ2-1
d_call: NA

cdr3_aa: CASSIVGLGENEQFF
cdr3_nt: TGTGCCAGTAGTATCGTGGGACTAGGGGAGAATGAGCAGTTCTTC
clone_size: NA
v_call: TRBV19
j_call: TRBJ2-1
d_call: TRBD2

cdr3_aa: CASSPPASARGYYGYTF
cdr3_nt: TGTGCCAGCTCACCACCGGCTTCCGCCAGGGGCTACTATGGCTACACCTTC
clone_size: NA
v_call: TRBV18
j_call: TRBJ1-2
d_call: NA